This TCR beta chain is from a study of blood T cells in healthy people across ages. Trimming pared 7 bases from V and 4 bases from J, leaving 19 bases between. This CDR3 spans 16 amino acids. Per the germline V gene, CDR1 is SEHNR and CDR2 is FQNEAQ (reference sequence). It was with a sample-barcoded 5' primer and a J-beta primer mix that a second PCR of roughly 7 to 12 cycles was run. TCRdb re-derived calls from the 5' RACE reads in MiXCR, one entry per CDR3 protein. Of around 1,000,000 distinct CDR3 sequences in the sample, around 25% are singletons; the top ten hold approximately 0.71%. This sample also appeared in a second study, on T cells of mothers and their children.

Sequencing was performed on blood. V is TRBV7-9 and J is TRBJ1-4; D gene ambiguous. The sequence derives from a girl aged 2-9 years in good health. CDR3 in amino acids: CASNSPVREINEKLFF. The DNA for the CDR3 is TGTGCCAGCAACTCCCCTGTTAGGGAAATTAATGAAAAACTGTTTTTT.